This T cell receptor beta chain was retrieved from a study of OX40 agonist ivuxolimab in advanced cancers. Study-wide results and limits: With doses of 0.1 to 3.0 mg/kg, CD4+ and CD8+ blood T cells had undergone clonal expansion by week 6. Expanded clones were, on average, more numerous in CD8+ T cells than in CD4+.

As concerns this clone: Its antigen is undetermined.

The repertoire was sequenced with immunoSEQ multiplex PCR; TCRdb's copy has only in-frame clones and lacks some. The sample lists around 44,000 clones, around 89% occurring once. There are 13 residues in the CDR3. Germline V gene data show CDR1 as SGHNT and CDR2 as YYREEE (reference sequence). V was pared by 6 bases and J by 5 bases, with 14 bases between. Sequences were derived from CD4+ or CD8+ T cells sorted from blood, sampled in a trial of the OX40 agonist ivuxolimab. This receptor was taken from an adult with an advanced solid tumor such as melanoma, head and neck, liver or kidney cancer. V is TRBV5-4 and J is TRBJ1-2; a weak D match, TRBD1 (6 bases). CDR3 in amino acids: CASTLRGGYGYTF. The DNA of the CDR3 is TGTGCCAGCACCCTCAGGGGAGGGTATGGCTACACCTTC.